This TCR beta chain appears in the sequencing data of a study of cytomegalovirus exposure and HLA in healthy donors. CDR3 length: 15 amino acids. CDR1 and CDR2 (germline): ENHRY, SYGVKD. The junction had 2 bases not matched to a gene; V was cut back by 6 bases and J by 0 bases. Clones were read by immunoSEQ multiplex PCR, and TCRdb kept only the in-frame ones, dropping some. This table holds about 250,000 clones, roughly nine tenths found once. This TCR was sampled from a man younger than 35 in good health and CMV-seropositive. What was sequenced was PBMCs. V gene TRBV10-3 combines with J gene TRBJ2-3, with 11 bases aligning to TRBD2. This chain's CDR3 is CAISGLAGSTDTQYF. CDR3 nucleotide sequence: TGTGCCATCAGCGGACTAGCGGGTAGCACAGATACGCAGTATTTT.